These 9 T cell receptor beta chains were all obtained from the same sample, sequenced in a study of T-cell memory formation after mild COVID-19. TCRdb redid the calling of the 5' RACE reads with MiXCR, one entry per CDR3 protein. The data hold nearly 350,000 distinct CDR3 sequences, with around 13% observed a single time. The sequenced sample was PBMCs or a T cell subset sorted from them (not recorded which). Receptors originate from a man aged 18 to 29 who had mild COVID-19 (a few samples of this study predate the infection). Cell type and time point are not known.

This chain links TRBV4-1 with TRBJ2-1, with TRBD2 matching 9 bases. Germline CDR1 is MGHRA and CDR2 is YSYEKL. The CDR3 length is 15 residues. V shed 0 bases and J 7 bases; nucleotides not matched to a gene: 4. For the CDR3, the DNA is TGCGCCAGCAGCCAAGAGCTAGCGGGGCCAAATGAGCAGTTCTTC. It is translated as CASSQELAGPNEQFF.

This clonotype showed up just a few times. The chain joins TRBV7-9 to TRBJ1-4, with unresolved D. Germline V CDR1 and CDR2: SEHNR, FQNEAQ (reference sequence). The CDR3 has 14 residues. V lost 8 bases and J lost 8, with 18 bases in between. The CDR3 loop is CASGSSRGWEKLFF. The CDR3 coding sequence is TGTGCCAGCGGGAGTAGTCGAGGTTGGGAAAAACTGTTTTTT. Supplemented by reference TRBV7-9 and TRBJ1-4, the full variable domain reads DTGVSQNPRHKITKRGQNVTFRCDPISEHNRLYWYRQTLGQGPEFLTYFQNEAQLEKSRLLSDRFSAERPKGSFSTLEIQRTEQGDSAMYLCASGSSRGWEKLFFGSGTQLSVL.

The chain employs TRBV7-9 and TRBJ2-3; a weak D match, TRBD1 (6 bases). Trimming shortened V by 3 bases and J by 0 bases, and 19 bases separated the two germline ends. The CDR3 consists of 18 residues. Germline values: CDR1 SEHNR, CDR2 FQNEAQ (reference sequence). CDR3 sequence: CASSLDRSNRVSTDTQYF. The DNA of the CDR3 is TGTGCCAGCAGCTTGGACAGATCGAACAGGGTTAGCACAGATACGCAGTATTTT.

The chain is built from TRBV7-9 and TRBJ2-7; D is possibly TRBD1 (6 bases). The V end lost 5 bases, the J end lost 3 bases, and 11 bases lay between the germline ends. Germline V lookup: CDR1 SEHNR, CDR2 FQNEAQ (reference sequence). This CDR3 comprises 13 residues. CDR3 sequence reads: CASSPTGFYEQYF. In DNA, the CDR3 is TGTGCCAGCAGCCCGACAGGCTTCTACGAGCAGTACTTC.

The chain recombines TRBV12-3 or TRBV12-4 with TRBJ2-5, with no clear D. Trimming removed 5 bases from V and 4 bases from J, with 11 bases in between. This CDR3 comprises 13 residues. The CDR3, as DNA: TGTGCCAGCAGTCCGACTTTTGGAGAGACCCAGTACTTC. Translated, it gives CASSPTFGETQYF.

The chain carries TRBV7-2 and TRBJ2-5; D might be TRBD1 or TRBD2, each matching 5 bases. V was clipped by 5 bases and J by 5 bases, with 18 bases between them. Looked up from germline, CDR1 is SGHTA and CDR2 is FQGNSA. The CDR3 is made up of 15 amino acids. Here the CDR3 reads CASSRQRILGETQYF. For the CDR3, the DNA is TGTGCCAGCAGCCGACAGCGGATCCTCGGGGAGACCCAGTACTTC.

This clonotype occurred a few times. This sequence joins TRBV6-6 and TRBJ1-1, with a tentative D call TRBD1 (5 bases). Trimming took 0 bases from V and 11 from J, leaving 16 bases between them. The CDR3 is 14 residues long. CDR1 is MNHNY, CDR2 SVGAGI, per germline (reference sequence). The CDR3 protein is CASSYSRERDGAFF. The CDR3 region has the DNA TGTGCCAGCAGTTACTCGAGGGAGAGGGACGGGGCTTTCTTT.

The chain couples TRBV19 to TRBJ1-6; D gene uncertain. Germline lookup yields CDR1 LNHDA and CDR2 SQIVND (reference sequence). This CDR3 contains 13 residues. V lost 5 bases and J lost 9, with 11 bases in between. The CDR3 spells CASSSTRTSPLHF. The CDR3 DNA is TGTGCCAGTAGTTCTACCCGAACTTCACCCCTCCACTTT.

The V call is TRBV2, the J call TRBJ1-2; D is possibly TRBD1 (5 bases). Trimming shortened V by 3 bases and J by 2 bases, and 10 bases separated the two germline ends. There are 14 residues in the CDR3. Germline CDR1 reads SNHLY; CDR2 reads FYNNEI. The CDR3 DNA sequence: TGTGCCAGCAGTGAGAGGGGAAAGAACTATGGCTACACCTTC. As protein: CASSERGKNYGYTF.